This T cell receptor beta chain emerged from a study of shared clonotypes between healthy human individuals. V gave up 0 bases and J gave up 9 bases, with 6 bases separating them. CDR1 and CDR2 (germline): SGHVS, FQNEAQ. There are 12 residues in the CDR3. Terminally differentiated effector memory CD45RA+ cells were left out of the naive CD8 fraction, which was CD45RO-negative and positively selected for CCR7. Method: immunoSEQ multiplex PCR; TCRdb's copy keeps in-frame clones and lacks some. Here the sample spans roughly 810,000 clones, approximately 97% being singletons. The chain uses TRBV7-8 and TRBJ2-1; no clear D. Sequencing used naive CD8+ T cells sorted from blood. The receptor's source is a man aged 25 to 40 in good health. CDR3: CASSLAVPEQFF. For the CDR3, the DNA is TGTGCCAGCAGCTTAGCGGTCCCTGAGCAGTTCTTC.